The sequence of this T cell receptor beta chain was determined in a study of T-cell reconstitution after alpha-beta-depleted transplantation in children. Comment on this clonotype: The antigen is unknown.

The study's findings and limits: One year post-transplant, T-cell counts and diversity were largely derived from T cells produced anew. Alpha-beta T cells about two months after transplant reportedly derived from several hundred expanded graft clones.

Trimming removed 8 bases from V and 7 bases from J, with 16 bases in between. The CDR3 totals 13 residues. In germline, CDR1 is SEHNR, CDR2 FQNEAQ (reference sequence). Preparing the TCRbeta library involved the use of unique molecular identifiers. From the PCR reads, TCRdb called clonotypes with MiXCR, one entry per CDR3 protein. The sample holds 800,000 to 1,000,000 distinct CDR3 sequences, about 29% seen once. Material: PBMCs, mostly from graft donor cells, obtained 360 days after TCRalphabeta/CD19-depleted stem cell transplant. The gene calls are TRBV7-9 and TRBJ2-3, with D perhaps matching TRBD2 (6 bases). This TCR came from a boy younger than two who had a stem cell transplant for SCID, so the T cells may come from the graft donor. The CDR3 sequence is CASGPGDRYTQYF. CDR3 bases: TGTGCCAGCGGCCCGGGGGACCGCTATACGCAGTATTTT. The full variable domain, with the rest looked up from reference TRBV7-9 and TRBJ2-3, is DTGVSQNPRHKITKRGQNVTFRCDPISEHNRLYWYRQTLGQGPEFLTYFQNEAQLEKSRLLSDRFSAERPKGSFSTLEIQRTEQGDSAMYLCASGPGDRYTQYFGPGTRLTVL.